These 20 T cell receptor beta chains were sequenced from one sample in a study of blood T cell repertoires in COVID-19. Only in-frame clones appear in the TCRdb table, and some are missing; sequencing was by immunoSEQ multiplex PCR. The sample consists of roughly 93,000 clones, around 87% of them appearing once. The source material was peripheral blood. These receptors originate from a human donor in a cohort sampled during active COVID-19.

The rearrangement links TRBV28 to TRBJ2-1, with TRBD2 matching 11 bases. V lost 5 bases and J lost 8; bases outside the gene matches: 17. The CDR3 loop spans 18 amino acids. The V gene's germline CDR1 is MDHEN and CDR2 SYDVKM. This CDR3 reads CASSPGGLAAGRVDEQFF. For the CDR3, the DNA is TGTGCCAGCAGTCCAGGGGGACTAGCGGCAGGCCGGGTAGATGAGCAGTTCTTC.

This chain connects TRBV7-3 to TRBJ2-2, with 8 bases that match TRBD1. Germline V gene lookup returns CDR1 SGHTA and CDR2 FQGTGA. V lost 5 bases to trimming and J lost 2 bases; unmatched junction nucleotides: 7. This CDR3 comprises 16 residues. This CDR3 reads CASSPGQGYNTGELFF. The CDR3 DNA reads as TGTGCCAGCAGCCCCGGACAGGGCTATAACACCGGGGAGCTGTTTTTT.

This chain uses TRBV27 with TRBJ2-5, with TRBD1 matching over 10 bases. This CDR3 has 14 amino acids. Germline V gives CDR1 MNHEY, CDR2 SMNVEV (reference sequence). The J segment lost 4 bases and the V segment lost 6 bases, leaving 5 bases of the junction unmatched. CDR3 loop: CASRPTGGAETQYF. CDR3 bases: TGTGCCAGCAGGCCGACAGGGGGCGCAGAGACCCAGTACTTC.

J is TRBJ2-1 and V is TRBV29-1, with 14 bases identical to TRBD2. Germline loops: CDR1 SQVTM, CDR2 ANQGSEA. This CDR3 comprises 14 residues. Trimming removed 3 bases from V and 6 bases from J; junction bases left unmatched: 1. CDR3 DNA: TGCAGCGTTGAGGGACTAGCGGGAGCCAATGAGCAGTTCTTC. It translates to CSVEGLAGANEQFF.

In DNA, the CDR3 is TGTGCCAGCAGCTCCCGGGTGGTTCGGGACACTGAAGCTTTCTTT. Translation: CASSSRVVRDTEAFF. The chain couples TRBV7-6 to TRBJ1-1; D unclear. The length of the CDR3 is 15 residues. V was cut by 4 bases and J by 3 bases, with 15 bases left in between. CDR1 SGHVS and CDR2 FNYEAQ come from the germline V gene.

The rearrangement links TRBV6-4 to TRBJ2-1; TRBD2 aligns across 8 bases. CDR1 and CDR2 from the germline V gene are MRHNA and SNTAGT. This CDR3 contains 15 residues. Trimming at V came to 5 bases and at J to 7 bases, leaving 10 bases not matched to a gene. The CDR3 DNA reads TGTGCCAGCAGTTACCTTAGCGGGATAGGTAATGAGCAGTTCTTC. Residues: CASSYLSGIGNEQFF.

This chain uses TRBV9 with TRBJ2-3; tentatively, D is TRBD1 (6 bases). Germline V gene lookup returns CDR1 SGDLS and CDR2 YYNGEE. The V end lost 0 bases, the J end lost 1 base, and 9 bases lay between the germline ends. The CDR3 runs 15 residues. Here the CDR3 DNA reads TGTGCCAGCAGCGTAGAGGACAGAGGCACAGATACGCAGTATTTT. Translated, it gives CASSVEDRGTDTQYF.

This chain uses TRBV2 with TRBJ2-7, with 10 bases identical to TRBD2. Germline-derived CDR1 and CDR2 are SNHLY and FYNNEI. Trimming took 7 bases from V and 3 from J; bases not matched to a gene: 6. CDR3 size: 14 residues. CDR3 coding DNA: TGTGCCAGCAATCCGGGACTAGCGAGCTACGAGCAGTACTTC. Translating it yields CASNPGLASYEQYF.

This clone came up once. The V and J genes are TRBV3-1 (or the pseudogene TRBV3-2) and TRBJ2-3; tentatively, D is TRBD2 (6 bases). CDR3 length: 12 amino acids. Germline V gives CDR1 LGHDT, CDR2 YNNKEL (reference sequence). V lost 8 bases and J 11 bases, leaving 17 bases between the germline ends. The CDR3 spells CASGRQGGGQYF. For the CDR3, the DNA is TGTGCCAGCGGCCGTCAGGGAGGTGGGCAGTATTTT.

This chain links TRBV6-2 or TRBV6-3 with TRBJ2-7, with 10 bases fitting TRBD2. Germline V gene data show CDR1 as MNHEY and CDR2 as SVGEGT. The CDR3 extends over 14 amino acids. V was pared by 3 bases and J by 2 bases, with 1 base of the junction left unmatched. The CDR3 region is CASSYSGRPYEQYF. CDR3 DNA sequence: TGTGCCAGCAGTTATAGCGGGAGGCCCTACGAGCAGTACTTC.

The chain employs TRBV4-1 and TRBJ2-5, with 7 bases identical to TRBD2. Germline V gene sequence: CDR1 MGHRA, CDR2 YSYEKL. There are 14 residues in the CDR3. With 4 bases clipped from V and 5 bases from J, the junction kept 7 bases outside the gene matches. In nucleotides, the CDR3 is TGCGCCAGCAGCCCTTCGGGGGGAAGGGAGACCCAGTACTTC. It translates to CASSPSGGRETQYF.

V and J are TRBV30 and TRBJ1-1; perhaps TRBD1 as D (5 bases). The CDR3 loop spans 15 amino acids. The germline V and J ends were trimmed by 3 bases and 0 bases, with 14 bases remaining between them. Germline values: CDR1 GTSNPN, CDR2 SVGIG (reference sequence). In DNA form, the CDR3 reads TGTGCCTGGAGCCTAATACAGGACATGAACACTGAAGCTTTCTTT. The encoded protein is CAWSLIQDMNTEAFF.

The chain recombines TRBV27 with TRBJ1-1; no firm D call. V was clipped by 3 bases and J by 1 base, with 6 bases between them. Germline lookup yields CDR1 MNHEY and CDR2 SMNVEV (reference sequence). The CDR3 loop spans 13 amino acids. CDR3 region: CASSFHRNTEAFF. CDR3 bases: TGTGCCAGCAGTTTCCACAGGAACACTGAAGCTTTCTTT.

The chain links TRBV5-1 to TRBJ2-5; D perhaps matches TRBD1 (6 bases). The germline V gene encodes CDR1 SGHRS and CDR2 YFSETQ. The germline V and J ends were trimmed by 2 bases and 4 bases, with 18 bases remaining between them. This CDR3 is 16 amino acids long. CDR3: CASSLPSGAGGETQYF. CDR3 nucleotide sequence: TGCGCCAGCAGCTTACCCTCAGGGGCAGGAGGAGAGACCCAGTACTTC.

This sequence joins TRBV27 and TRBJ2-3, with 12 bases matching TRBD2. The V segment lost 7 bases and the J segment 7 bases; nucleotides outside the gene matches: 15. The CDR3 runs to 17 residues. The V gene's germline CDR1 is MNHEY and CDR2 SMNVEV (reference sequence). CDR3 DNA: TGTGCCAGCAACCTAGCGGGAGGGCCGGGGCAGGTTAATACGCAGTATTTT. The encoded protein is CASNLAGGPGQVNTQYF.

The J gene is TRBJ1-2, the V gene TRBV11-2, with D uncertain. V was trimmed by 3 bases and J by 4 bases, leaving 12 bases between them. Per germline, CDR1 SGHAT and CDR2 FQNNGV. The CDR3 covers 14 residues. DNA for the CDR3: TGTGCCAGCAGCTTCGAACGCCGCAGCTATGGCTACACCTTC. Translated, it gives CASSFERRSYGYTF.

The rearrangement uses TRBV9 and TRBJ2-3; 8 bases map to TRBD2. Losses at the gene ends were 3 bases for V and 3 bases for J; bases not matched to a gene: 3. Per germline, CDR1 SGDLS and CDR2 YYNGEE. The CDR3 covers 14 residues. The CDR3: CASSEGLVTDTQYF. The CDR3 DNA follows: TGTGCCAGCAGCGAGGGACTAGTTACAGATACGCAGTATTTT. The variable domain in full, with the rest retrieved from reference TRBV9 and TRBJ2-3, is DSGVTQTPKHLITATGQRVTLRCSPRSGDLSVYWYQQSLDQGLQFLIQYYNGEERAKGNILERFSAQQFPDLHSELNLSSLELGDSALYFCASSEGLVTDTQYFGPGTRLTVL.

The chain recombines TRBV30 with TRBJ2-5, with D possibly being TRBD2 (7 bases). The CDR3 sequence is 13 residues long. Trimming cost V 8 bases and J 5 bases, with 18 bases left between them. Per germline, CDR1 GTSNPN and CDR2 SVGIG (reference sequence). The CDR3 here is CARGGAGEETQYF. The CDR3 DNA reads TGTGCCCGAGGGGGGGCCGGGGAGGAGACCCAGTACTTC.

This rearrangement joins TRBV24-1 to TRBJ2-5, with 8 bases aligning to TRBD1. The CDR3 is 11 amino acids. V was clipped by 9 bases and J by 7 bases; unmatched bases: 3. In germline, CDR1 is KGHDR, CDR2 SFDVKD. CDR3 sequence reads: CATQGAGTQYF. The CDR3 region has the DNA TGTGCCACCCAGGGGGCCGGGACCCAGTACTTC.

The CDR3 nucleotides read TGTGCCACCCTTTCGGGACAGGGAAATCAGCCCCAGCATTTT. Translation: CATLSGQGNQPQHF. The chain joins TRBV6-5 to TRBJ1-5, with TRBD1 identical over 9 bases. The CDR3 length is 14 residues. Germline CDR1 and CDR2: MNHEY and SVGAGI. After removal of 10 bases from V and 4 bases from J, the junction contained 8 bases not matched to a gene.